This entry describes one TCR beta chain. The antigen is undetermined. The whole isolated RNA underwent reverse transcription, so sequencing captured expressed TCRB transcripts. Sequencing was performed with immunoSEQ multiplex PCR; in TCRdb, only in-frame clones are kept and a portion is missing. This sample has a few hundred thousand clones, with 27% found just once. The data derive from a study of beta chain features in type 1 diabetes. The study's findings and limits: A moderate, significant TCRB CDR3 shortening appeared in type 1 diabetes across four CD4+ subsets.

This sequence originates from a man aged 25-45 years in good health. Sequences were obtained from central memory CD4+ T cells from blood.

The CDR3 here is CASSSIGAGYNEQFF. CDR3 DNA: TGTGCCAGCAGCTCGATCGGAGCGGGGTACAATGAGCAGTTCTTC. This rearrangement joins TRBV11-2 to TRBJ2-1, with 7 nucleotides matching TRBD2. V lost 4 bases and J lost 4; bases outside the gene matches: 7. This CDR3 is built from 15 residues. Germline-derived CDR1 and CDR2 are SGHAT and FQNNGV.